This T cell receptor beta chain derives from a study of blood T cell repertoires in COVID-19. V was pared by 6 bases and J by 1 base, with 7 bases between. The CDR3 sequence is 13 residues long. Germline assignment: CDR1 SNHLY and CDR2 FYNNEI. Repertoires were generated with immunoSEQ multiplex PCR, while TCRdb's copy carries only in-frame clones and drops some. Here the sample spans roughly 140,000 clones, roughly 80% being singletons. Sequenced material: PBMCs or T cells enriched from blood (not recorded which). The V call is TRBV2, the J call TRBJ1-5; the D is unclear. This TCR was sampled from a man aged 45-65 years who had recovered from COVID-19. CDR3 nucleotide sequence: TGTGCCAGCAGCGGAGAAAGCAATCAGCCCCAGCATTTT. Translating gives CASSGESNQPQHF.